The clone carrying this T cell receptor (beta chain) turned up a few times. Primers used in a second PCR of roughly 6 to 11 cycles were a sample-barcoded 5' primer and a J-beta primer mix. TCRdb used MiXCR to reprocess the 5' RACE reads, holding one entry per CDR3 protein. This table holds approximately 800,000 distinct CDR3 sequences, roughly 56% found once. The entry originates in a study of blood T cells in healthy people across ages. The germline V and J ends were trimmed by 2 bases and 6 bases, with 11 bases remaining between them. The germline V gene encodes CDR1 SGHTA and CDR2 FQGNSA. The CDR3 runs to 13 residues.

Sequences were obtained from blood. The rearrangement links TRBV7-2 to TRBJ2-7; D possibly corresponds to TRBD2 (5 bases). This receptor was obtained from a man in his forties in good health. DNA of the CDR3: TGTGCCAGCAGCTTACGAGGGTCGGGCGAGCAGTACTTC. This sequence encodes CASSLRGSGEQYF.